The clone carrying this T cell receptor beta chain was observed many times. Its antigen remains unidentified. Unique molecular identifiers were used in preparing the TCRbeta library. TCRdb recomputed calls from the PCR reads with MiXCR, one row per CDR3 protein. The profile shows a few hundred thousand distinct CDR3 sequences, roughly 11% of them singletons. V gave up 7 bases and J gave up 7 bases, with 11 bases separating them. CDR3 length: 13 amino acids. The germline gives CDR1 ENHRY, CDR2 SYGVKD. The data originate from a study of T-cell reconstitution after alpha-beta-depleted transplantation in children. Findings and limits, study-wide: Newly produced T cells mostly provided counts and TCRbeta diversity after one year, as hyperexpanded clones declined. The origin of high day-60 TCRbeta diversity in some patients lay in surviving recipient T cells and thymic progenitors. Alpha-beta T cells present about two months after transplant were reported to originate from several hundred expanded graft clones.

This receptor was taken from a male patient between 2 and 10 years old who had a stem cell transplant for chronic granulomatous disease, so the T cells may come from the graft donor. The chain links TRBV10-3 to TRBJ1-6, with D unclear. Source: peripheral blood, taken 180 days after TCRalphabeta/CD19-depleted stem cell transplant. The CDR3 region is CAIKSTENSPLHF. The CDR3 region has the DNA TGTGCCATCAAGAGTACAGAGAATTCACCCCTCCACTTT.